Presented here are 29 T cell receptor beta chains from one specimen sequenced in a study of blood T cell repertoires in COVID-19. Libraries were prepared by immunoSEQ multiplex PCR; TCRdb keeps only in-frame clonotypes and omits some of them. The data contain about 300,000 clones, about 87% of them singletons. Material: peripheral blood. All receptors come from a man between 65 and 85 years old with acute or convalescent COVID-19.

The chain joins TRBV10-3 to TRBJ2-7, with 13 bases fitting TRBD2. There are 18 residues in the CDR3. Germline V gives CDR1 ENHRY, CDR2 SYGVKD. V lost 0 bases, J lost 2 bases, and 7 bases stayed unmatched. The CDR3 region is CAISESKQLAGGPYEQYF. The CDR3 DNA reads TGTGCCATCAGTGAGTCGAAGCAACTAGCGGGAGGGCCCTACGAGCAGTACTTC.

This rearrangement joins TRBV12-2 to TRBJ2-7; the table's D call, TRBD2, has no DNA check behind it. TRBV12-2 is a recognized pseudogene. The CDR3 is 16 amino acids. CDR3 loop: CASRASGLAGAGEQYF. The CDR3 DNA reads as TGTGCAAGTCGCGCCTCGGGACTAGCGGGAGCCGGCGAGCAGTACTTC.

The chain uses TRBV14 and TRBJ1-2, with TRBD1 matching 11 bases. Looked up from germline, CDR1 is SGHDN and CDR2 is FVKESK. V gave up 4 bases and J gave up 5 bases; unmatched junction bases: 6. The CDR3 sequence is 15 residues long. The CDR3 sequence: CASSPTGTGGYGYTF. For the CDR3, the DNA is TGTGCCAGCAGCCCAACCGGGACAGGGGGATATGGCTACACCTTC.

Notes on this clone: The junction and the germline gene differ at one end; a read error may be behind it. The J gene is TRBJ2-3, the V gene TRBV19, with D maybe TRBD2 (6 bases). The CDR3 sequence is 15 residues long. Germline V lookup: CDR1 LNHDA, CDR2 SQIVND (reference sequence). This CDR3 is CASSIVAGSRDTQYF. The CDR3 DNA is TGTGCCAGTAGTATAGTAGCCGGGAGCAGAGATACGCAGTATTTT.

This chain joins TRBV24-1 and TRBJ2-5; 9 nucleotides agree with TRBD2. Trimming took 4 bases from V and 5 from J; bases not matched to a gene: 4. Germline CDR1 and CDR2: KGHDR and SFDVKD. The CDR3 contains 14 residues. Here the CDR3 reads CATSDSLAGETQYF. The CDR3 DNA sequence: TGTGCCACCAGTGACTCCCTAGCGGGGGAGACCCAGTACTTC.

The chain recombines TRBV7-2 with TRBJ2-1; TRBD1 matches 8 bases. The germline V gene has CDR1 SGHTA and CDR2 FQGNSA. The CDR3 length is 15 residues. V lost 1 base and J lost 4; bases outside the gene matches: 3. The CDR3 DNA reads TGTGCCAGCAGCTTAGGGACAGGGTCTTACAATGAGCAGTTCTTC. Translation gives CASSLGTGSYNEQFF.

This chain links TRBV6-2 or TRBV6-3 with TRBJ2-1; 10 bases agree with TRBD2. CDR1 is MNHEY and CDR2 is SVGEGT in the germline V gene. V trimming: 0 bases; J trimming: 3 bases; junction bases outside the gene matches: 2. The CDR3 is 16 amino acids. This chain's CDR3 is CASSYSLAGGYNEQFF. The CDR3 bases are TGTGCCAGCAGTTACTCGTTAGCGGGGGGCTACAATGAGCAGTTCTTC.

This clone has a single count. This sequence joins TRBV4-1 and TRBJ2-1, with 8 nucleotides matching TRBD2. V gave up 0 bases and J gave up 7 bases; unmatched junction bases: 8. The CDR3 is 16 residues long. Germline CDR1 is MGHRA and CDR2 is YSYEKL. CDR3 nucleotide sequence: TGCGCCAGCAGCCAAGATTCAGCGGGAGCCTGGAATGAGCAGTTCTTC. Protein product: CASSQDSAGAWNEQFF.

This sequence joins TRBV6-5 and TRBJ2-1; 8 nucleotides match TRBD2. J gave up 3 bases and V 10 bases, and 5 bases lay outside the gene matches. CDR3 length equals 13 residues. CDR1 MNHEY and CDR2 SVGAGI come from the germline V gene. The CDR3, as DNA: TGTGCCACCCGGGAGGGCAACTACAATGAGCAGTTCTTC. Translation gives CATREGNYNEQFF.

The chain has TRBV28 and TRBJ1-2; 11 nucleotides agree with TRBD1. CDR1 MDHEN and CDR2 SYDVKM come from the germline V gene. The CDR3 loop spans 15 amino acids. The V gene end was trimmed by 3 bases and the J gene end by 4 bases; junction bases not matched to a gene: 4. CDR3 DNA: TGTGCCAGCAGTTTGGGGACAGGGGGGATCTATGGCTACACCTTC. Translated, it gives CASSLGTGGIYGYTF.

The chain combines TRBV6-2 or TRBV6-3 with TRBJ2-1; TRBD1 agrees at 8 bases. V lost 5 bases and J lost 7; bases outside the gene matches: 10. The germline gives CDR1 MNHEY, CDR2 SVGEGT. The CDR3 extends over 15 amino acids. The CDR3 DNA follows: TGTGCCAGCAGTAGCGGTCGACAGGGGATTAATGAGCAGTTCTTC. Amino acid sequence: CASSSGRQGINEQFF.

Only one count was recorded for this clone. The CDR3 DNA reads as TGTGCCAGCAGCAAGGGCGCTAGCGGGAGGCCGTTTCTTCTAGGAGATACGCAGTATTTT. Its protein product is CASSKGASGRPFLLGDTQYF. This chain joins TRBV21-1 and TRBJ2-3; the table's D call of TRBD2 was not tested on the DNA. TRBV21-1 is labeled a pseudogene. This CDR3 comprises 20 residues.

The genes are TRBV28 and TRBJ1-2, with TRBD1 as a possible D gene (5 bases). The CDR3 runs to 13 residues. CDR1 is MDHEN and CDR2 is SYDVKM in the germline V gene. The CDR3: CATQEGTSNGYTF. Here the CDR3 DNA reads TGTGCAACACAGGAGGGAACCAGCAATGGCTACACCTTC.

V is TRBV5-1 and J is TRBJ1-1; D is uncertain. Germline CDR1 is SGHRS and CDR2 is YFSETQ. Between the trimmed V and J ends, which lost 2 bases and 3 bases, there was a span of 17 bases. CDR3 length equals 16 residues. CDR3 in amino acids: CASSFGITARDTEAFF. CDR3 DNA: TGCGCCAGCAGCTTCGGGATTACGGCTCGGGACACTGAAGCTTTCTTT.

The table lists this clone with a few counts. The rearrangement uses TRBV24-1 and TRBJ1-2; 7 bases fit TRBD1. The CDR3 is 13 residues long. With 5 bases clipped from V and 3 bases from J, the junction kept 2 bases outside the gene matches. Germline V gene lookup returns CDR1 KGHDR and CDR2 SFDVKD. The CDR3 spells CATSAGTDYGYTF. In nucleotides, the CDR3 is TGTGCCACCAGTGCCGGGACAGACTATGGCTACACCTTC.

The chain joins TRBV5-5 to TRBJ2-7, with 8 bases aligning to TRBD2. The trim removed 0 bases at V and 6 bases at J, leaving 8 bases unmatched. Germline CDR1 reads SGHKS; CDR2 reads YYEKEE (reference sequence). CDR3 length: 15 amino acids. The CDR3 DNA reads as TGTGCCAGCAGCTTGGTCGGTGGACTAGCATCCGAGCAGTACTTC. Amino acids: CASSLVGGLASEQYF.

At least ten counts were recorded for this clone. The CDR3 sequence: CASQTSGGSPSYEQYF. The CDR3 region has the DNA TGTGCCAGTCAGACTAGCGGGGGGTCCCCATCCTACGAGCAGTACTTC. This chain links TRBV28 with TRBJ2-7; TRBD2 aligns across 13 bases. CDR3 length: 16 amino acids. Germline lookup yields CDR1 MDHEN and CDR2 SYDVKM. V was clipped by 9 bases and J by 1 base; unmatched bases: 9.

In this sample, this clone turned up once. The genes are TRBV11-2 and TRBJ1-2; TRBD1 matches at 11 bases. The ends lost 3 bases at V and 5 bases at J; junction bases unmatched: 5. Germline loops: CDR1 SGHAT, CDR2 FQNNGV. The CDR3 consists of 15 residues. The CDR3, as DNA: TGTGCCAGCAGCTTCGGGACAGGGGGATTATATGGCTACACCTTC. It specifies CASSFGTGGLYGYTF. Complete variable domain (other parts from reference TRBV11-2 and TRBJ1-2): EAGVAQSPRYKIIEKRQSVAFWCNPISGHATLYWYQQILGQGPKLLIQFQNNGVVDDSQLPKDRFSAERLKGVDSTLKIQPAKLEDSAVYLCASSFGTGGLYGYTFGSGTRLTVV.

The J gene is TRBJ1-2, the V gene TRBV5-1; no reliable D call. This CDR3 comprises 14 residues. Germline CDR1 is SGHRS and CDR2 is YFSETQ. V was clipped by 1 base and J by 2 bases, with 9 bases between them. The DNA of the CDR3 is TGCGCCAGCAGCTTGAATGACAACAACTATGGCTACACCTTC. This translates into CASSLNDNNYGYTF.

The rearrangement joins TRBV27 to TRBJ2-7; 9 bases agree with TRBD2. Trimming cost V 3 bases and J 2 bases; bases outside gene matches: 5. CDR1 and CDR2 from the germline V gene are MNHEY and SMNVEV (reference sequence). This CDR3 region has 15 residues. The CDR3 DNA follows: TGTGCCAGCAGTTTGGCTAGCGGGGCCCCCTACGAGCAGTACTTC. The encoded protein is CASSLASGAPYEQYF.

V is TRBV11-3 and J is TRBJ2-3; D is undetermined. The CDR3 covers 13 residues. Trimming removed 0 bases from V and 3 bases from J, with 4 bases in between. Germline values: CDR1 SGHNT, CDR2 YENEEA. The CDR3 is CASSLDTTDTQYF. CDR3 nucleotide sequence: TGTGCCAGCAGCTTAGATACAACAGATACGCAGTATTTT. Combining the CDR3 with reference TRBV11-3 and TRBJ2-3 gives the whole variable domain EAGVVQSPRYKIIEKKQPVAFWCNPISGHNTLYWYLQNLGQGPELLIRYENEEAVDDSQLPKDRFSAERLKGVDSTLKIQPAELGDSAVYLCASSLDTTDTQYFGPGTRLTVL.

CDR3 sequence reads: CASSSRLAGTETQYF. CDR3 DNA: TGTGCCAGCAGCTCCAGACTAGCGGGAACGGAGACCCAGTACTTC. The chain links TRBV9 to TRBJ2-5; 11 bases map to TRBD2. The length of the CDR3 is 15 residues. CDR1 is SGDLS and CDR2 is YYNGEE in the germline V gene. After removal of 4 bases from V and 5 bases from J, the junction contained 7 bases not matched to a gene.

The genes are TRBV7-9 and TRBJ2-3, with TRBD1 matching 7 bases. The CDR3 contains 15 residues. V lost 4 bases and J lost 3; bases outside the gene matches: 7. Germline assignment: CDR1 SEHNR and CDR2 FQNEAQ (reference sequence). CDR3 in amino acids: CASSSRQGATDTQYF. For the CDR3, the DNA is TGTGCCAGCAGCTCACGACAGGGTGCAACAGATACGCAGTATTTT.

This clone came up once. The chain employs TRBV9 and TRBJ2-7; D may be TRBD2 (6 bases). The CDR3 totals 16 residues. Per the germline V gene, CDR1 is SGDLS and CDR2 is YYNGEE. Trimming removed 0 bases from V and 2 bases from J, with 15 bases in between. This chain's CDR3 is CASSVAGRGAPYEQYF. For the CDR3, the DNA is TGTGCCAGCAGCGTAGCCGGGCGGGGCGCTCCCTACGAGCAGTACTTC.

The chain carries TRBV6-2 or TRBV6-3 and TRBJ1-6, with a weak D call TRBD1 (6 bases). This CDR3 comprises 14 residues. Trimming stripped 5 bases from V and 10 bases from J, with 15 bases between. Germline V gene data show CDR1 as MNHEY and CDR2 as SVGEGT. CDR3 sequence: CASSRDNERSPLHF. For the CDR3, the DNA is TGTGCCAGCAGTAGGGACAACGAGAGATCACCCCTCCACTTT.

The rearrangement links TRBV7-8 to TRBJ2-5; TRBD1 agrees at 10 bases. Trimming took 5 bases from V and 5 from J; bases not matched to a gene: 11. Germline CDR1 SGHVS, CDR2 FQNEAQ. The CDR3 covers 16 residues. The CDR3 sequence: CASSGRQGAAVETQYF. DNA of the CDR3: TGTGCCAGCAGCGGCCGACAGGGGGCAGCGGTGGAGACCCAGTACTTC.

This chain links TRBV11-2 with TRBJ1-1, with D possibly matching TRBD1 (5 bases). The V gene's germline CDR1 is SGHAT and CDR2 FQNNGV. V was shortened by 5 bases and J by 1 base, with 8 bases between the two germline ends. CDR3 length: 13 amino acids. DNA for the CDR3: TGTGCCAGCAGCGCAGACAGGAACACTGAAGCTTTCTTT. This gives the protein CASSADRNTEAFF.

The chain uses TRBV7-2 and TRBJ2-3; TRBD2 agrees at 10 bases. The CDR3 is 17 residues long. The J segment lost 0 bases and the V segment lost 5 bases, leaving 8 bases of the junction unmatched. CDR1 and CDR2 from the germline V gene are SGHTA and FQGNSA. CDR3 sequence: CASSTRLAGPSTDTQYF. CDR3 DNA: TGTGCCAGCAGCACCAGACTAGCGGGCCCTAGCACAGATACGCAGTATTTT.

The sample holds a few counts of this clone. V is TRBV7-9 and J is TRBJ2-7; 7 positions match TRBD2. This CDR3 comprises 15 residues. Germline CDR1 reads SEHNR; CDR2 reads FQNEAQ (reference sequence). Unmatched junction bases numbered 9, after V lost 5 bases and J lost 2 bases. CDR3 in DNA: TGTGCCAGCAGCGTCCGACTAGCCGAGACCTACGAGCAGTACTTC. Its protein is CASSVRLAETYEQYF.